The 27 T cell receptor beta chains below come from one sample, sequenced in a study of shared clonotypes between healthy human individuals. TCRdb's table, derived via immunoSEQ multiplex PCR, lists solely in-frame clones and lacks some. The sample carries approximately 1.1 million clones, approximately 80% recorded once. Sequencing was performed on memory CD4+ T cells from PBMCs. Subset specified: CD45RA-negative fraction. The source is a man aged 18 to 29 in good health. Some clones in this sample may be carry-over from other donors' samples.

This chain links TRBV29-1 with TRBJ2-7; TRBD2 is a possible D gene (6 bases). Germline V gene data show CDR1 as SQVTM and CDR2 as ANQGSEA. V dropped 5 bases and J dropped 2 bases, with 19 bases sitting between them. The CDR3 extends over 15 amino acids. In DNA, the CDR3 is TGCAGCGTTAAGTTGTTCGGGACTTCTACCTACGAGCAGTACTTC. This translates into CSVKLFGTSTYEQYF.

This rearrangement joins TRBV4-1 to TRBJ2-3; D is perhaps TRBD1 or TRBD2 (7 bases each). The V gene lost 8 bases and the J gene lost 8 bases, with 23 bases spanning the gap. The germline gives CDR1 MGHRA, CDR2 YSYEKL. This CDR3 spans 15 amino acids. CDR3 nucleotide sequence: TGCGCCAGCTCGGGGGAGGCTTCAGGGGGGGCTACGCAGTATTTT. Translated: CASSGEASGGATQYF.

The J gene is TRBJ2-1, the V gene TRBV7-9; no firm D call. The CDR3 is 12 amino acids. Trimming cost V 6 bases and J 5 bases, with 8 bases left between them. Per the germline V gene, CDR1 is SEHNR and CDR2 is FQNEAQ (reference sequence). The CDR3, as DNA: TGTGCCAGCAGTCCTCTGAACAATGAGCAGTTCTTC. It specifies CASSPLNNEQFF.

This rearrangement joins TRBV11-2 to TRBJ2-1, with 10 bases fitting TRBD2. V was pared by 5 bases and J by 8 bases, with 9 bases of the junction left unmatched. Germline loops: CDR1 SGHAT, CDR2 FQNNGV. The CDR3 has 15 residues. As DNA, the CDR3 is TGTGCCAGCAGCATAGCGGGAGGCTCACCTGATGAGCAGTTCTTC. Protein product: CASSIAGGSPDEQFF.

In this sample, this clone turned up once. The same CDR3 can be traced to other DNA sequences in this sample. This chain links TRBV28 with TRBJ1-2; a possible D gene is TRBD1 (6 bases). Germline V gene lookup returns CDR1 MDHEN and CDR2 SYDVKM. V lost 5 bases and J 5 bases, leaving 9 bases between the germline ends. This CDR3 is 12 amino acids long. The CDR3 is CASSLTGYGYTF. CDR3 bases: TGTGCCAGCAGTCTAACAGGGTATGGCTACACCTTC.

This chain joins TRBV7-8 and TRBJ2-5; 9 bases are a match to TRBD2. The V gene end was trimmed by 0 bases and the J gene end by 4 bases; junction bases not matched to a gene: 9. The CDR3 sequence is 17 residues long. CDR1 is SGHVS, CDR2 FQNEAQ, per germline. The DNA of the CDR3 is TGTGCCAGCAGCTTAGCGCGGGCGGGAGGGGGTCCAGAGACCCAGTACTTC. Its translation is CASSLARAGGGPETQYF.

Ten or more counts support this clone. V usage is TRBV4-1 and J usage is TRBJ2-3; D is perhaps TRBD2 (6 bases). Germline CDR1 reads MGHRA; CDR2 reads YSYEKL. The CDR3 is made up of 17 amino acids. V lost 3 bases to trimming and J lost 4 bases, with 20 bases between them. The CDR3 DNA is TGCGCCAGCAGCCAGAGGGGCGGGACCATAATCGCAGATACGCAGTATTTT. Translating it yields CASSQRGGTIIADTQYF.

The chain combines TRBV6-1 with TRBJ1-1; D possibly corresponds to TRBD1 (6 bases). Germline values: CDR1 MNHNS, CDR2 SASEGT. The V end lost 1 base, the J end lost 2 bases, and 11 bases lay between the germline ends. The length of the CDR3 is 15 residues. The CDR3 nucleotides are TGTGCCAGCAGTGAAGGGGGGGCGGGTAACACTGAAGCTTTCTTT. Amino acids: CASSEGGAGNTEAFF.

The chain is built from TRBV19 and TRBJ2-6; TRBD1 agrees at 9 bases. Germline V CDR1 and CDR2: LNHDA, SQIVND (reference sequence). J gave up 4 bases and V 5 bases, and 6 bases lay outside the gene matches. The CDR3 loop spans 16 amino acids. Written as DNA, the CDR3 is TGTGCCAGTAGTCTAACAGGGGGCACGGGGGCCAACGTCCTGACTTTC. Translation: CASSLTGGTGANVLTF.

The chain couples TRBV5-8 to TRBJ2-3, with D maybe TRBD1 (6 bases). V lost 1 base and J lost 1, with 13 bases in between. CDR3 length equals 16 residues. Per germline, CDR1 SGHTS and CDR2 YDEGEE. As DNA, the CDR3 is TGTGCCAGCAGCTTGTCCGGGACAAGGGGCACAGATACGCAGTATTTT. Translated, it gives CASSLSGTRGTDTQYF.

The chain couples TRBV7-9 to TRBJ2-1, with TRBD2 matching over 8 bases. Germline assignment: CDR1 SEHNR and CDR2 FQNEAQ (reference sequence). This CDR3 spans 14 amino acids. V shed 4 bases and J 6 bases; nucleotides not matched to a gene: 5. This chain's CDR3 is CASSWTSLLNEQFF. In nucleotides, the CDR3 is TGTGCCAGCAGCTGGACTAGCCTCCTCAATGAGCAGTTCTTC.

The J gene is TRBJ1-2, the V gene TRBV28; the D gene is possibly TRBD1 (5 bases). The germline V gene encodes CDR1 MDHEN and CDR2 SYDVKM. The CDR3 contains 15 residues. The V end was cut by 5 bases, the J end by 6 bases, with 19 bases between. CDR3 amino acids: CASSPAGKNSNGYTF. DNA of the CDR3: TGTGCCAGCAGTCCGGCAGGGAAAAATTCGAATGGCTACACCTTC.

The rearrangement uses TRBV6-6 and TRBJ1-2, with 7 positions matching TRBD1. Trimming took 6 bases from V and 7 from J; bases not matched to a gene: 11. This CDR3 contains 14 residues. The germline CDR1 and CDR2 sequences are MNHNY and SVGAGI (reference sequence). The CDR3: CASSNDDRVTGYTF. Here the CDR3 DNA reads TGTGCCAGCAGCAACGACGACAGGGTGACTGGCTACACCTTC.

The gene calls are TRBV5-6 and TRBJ2-1; D possibly corresponds to TRBD1 (5 bases). Per the germline V gene, CDR1 is SGHDT and CDR2 is YYEEEE. The CDR3 extends over 15 amino acids. Trimming pared 4 bases from V and 3 bases from J, leaving 14 bases between. CDR3 in DNA: TGTGCCAGCAGCCTGGTGACAGCGCTCTACAATGAGCAGTTCTTC. It specifies CASSLVTALYNEQFF.

This clone was observed a single time. V is TRBV2 and J is TRBJ1-5, with TRBD1 as a possible D gene (5 bases). The CDR3 spans 15 residues. Germline lookup yields CDR1 SNHLY and CDR2 FYNNEI. Trimming pared 2 bases from V and 5 bases from J, leaving 13 bases between. DNA for the CDR3: TGTGCCAGCAGTGAACTGGGGGTAGAGTATCAGCCCCAGCATTTT. This encodes CASSELGVEYQPQHF.

CDR3 residues: CATSRDRESEQFF. The DNA of the CDR3 is TGTGCCACCAGCAGAGATAGGGAATCTGAGCAGTTCTTC. The J gene is TRBJ2-1, the V gene TRBV15; D gene uncertain. The CDR3 is 13 residues long. The V gene's germline CDR1 is LNHNV and CDR2 YYDKDF (reference sequence). Trimming removed 0 bases at V and 9 bases at J, with 9 bases between.

The sample holds a few counts of this clone. The DNA for the CDR3 is TGTGCCAGCAGCGTTTTCGCCGGAAACACCATATATTTT. This sequence encodes CASSVFAGNTIYF. The chain has TRBV9 and TRBJ1-3; D ambiguous. The germline gives CDR1 SGDLS, CDR2 YYNGEE. V lost 2 bases and J lost 4, with 7 bases in between. The CDR3 has 13 residues.

Concerning this clone itself: This sample includes further DNA sequences coding for the same CDR3. This chain uses TRBV5-1 with TRBJ2-3, with 7 bases identical to TRBD1. The CDR3 contains 14 residues. V gave up 2 bases and J gave up 3 bases; unmatched junction bases: 3. Germline V gene data show CDR1 as SGHRS and CDR2 as YFSETQ. CDR3 nucleotide sequence: TGCGCCAGCAGCTTAGGGACAGAAACAGATACGCAGTATTTT. Translation gives CASSLGTETDTQYF.

The chain links TRBV6-5 to TRBJ2-2; a possible D gene is TRBD2 (6 bases). The CDR3 covers 13 residues. In germline, CDR1 is MNHEY, CDR2 SVGAGI. The germline V and J ends were trimmed by 4 bases and 16 bases, with 19 bases remaining between them. The CDR3 DNA sequence: TGTGCCAGCAGTTCCCCCGGGAGTTGGCGGCGGTTTTTT. The encoded protein is CASSSPGSWRRFF.

The chain is built from TRBV7-9 and TRBJ2-1; no clear D. Germline V gene data show CDR1 as SEHNR and CDR2 as FQNEAQ (reference sequence). CDR3 length equals 13 residues. V lost 2 bases to trimming and J lost 7 bases, with 9 bases between them. Written as DNA, the CDR3 is TGTGCCAGCAGCTTATTATACGTTAATGAGCAGTTCTTC. Encoded protein: CASSLLYVNEQFF.

This clone turned up a few times. V gene TRBV11-2 combines with J gene TRBJ2-1; 9 bases line up with TRBD1. The germline V gene has CDR1 SGHAT and CDR2 FQNNGV. The CDR3 is 14 residues long. V shed 5 bases, J shed 4 bases, and the junction held 3 bases outside the gene matches. CDR3 residues: CASSVGTGYNEQFF. The CDR3 bases are TGTGCCAGCAGCGTGGGGACAGGGTACAATGAGCAGTTCTTC.

The chain has TRBV5-5 and TRBJ1-2, with a weak D call TRBD1 (5 bases). The V and J ends lost 0 bases and 3 bases respectively, with 9 bases between them. The germline gives CDR1 SGHKS, CDR2 YYEKEE (reference sequence). The CDR3 length is 14 residues. DNA of the CDR3: TGTGCCAGCAGCTTGGAGGGGCGACACTATGGCTACACCTTC. Translated, it gives CASSLEGRHYGYTF. Filled out from reference TRBV5-5 and TRBJ1-2, the complete variable domain reads DAGVTQSPTHLIKTRGQQVTLRCSPISGHKSVSWYQQVLGQGPQFIFQYYEKEERGRGNFPDRFSARQFPNYSSELNVNALLLGDSALYLCASSLEGRHYGYTFGSGTRLTVV.

This chain links TRBV6-1 with TRBJ2-3, with 9 bases identical to TRBD1. Looked up from germline, CDR1 is MNHNS and CDR2 is SASEGT. The CDR3 spans 14 residues. J gave up 4 bases and V 8 bases, and 7 bases lay outside the gene matches. CDR3 protein: CASGEQGAADTQYF. The CDR3 DNA reads TGTGCCAGCGGGGAACAGGGGGCGGCAGATACGCAGTATTTT.

The chain uses TRBV5-1 and TRBJ2-7; 9 bases are shared with TRBD2. V trimming: 4 bases; J trimming: 3 bases; junction bases outside the gene matches: 5. CDR3 size: 14 residues. CDR1 is SGHRS, CDR2 YFSETQ, per germline. The CDR3 bases are TGCGCCAGCAGCCTAATAGCGGGAGACTACGAGCAGTACTTC. Translated, it gives CASSLIAGDYEQYF.

J is TRBJ2-1 and V is TRBV7-3; 8 nucleotides line up with TRBD2. CDR1 is SGHTA, CDR2 FQGTGA, per germline. Trimming took 5 bases from V and 6 from J; bases not matched to a gene: 15. The CDR3 loop spans 17 amino acids. CDR3 loop: CASSPLGQRESGNEQFF. The CDR3 nucleotides read TGTGCCAGCAGCCCACTAGGGCAGCGGGAGTCCGGCAATGAGCAGTTCTTC.

The chain uses TRBV6-1 and TRBJ2-7, with 12 bases matching TRBD2. V trimming: 4 bases; J trimming: 7 bases; junction bases outside the gene matches: 8. Germline-derived CDR1 and CDR2 are MNHNS and SASEGT. This CDR3 is built from 15 residues. The CDR3 sequence: CASSGRLAGVEEQYF. The CDR3 DNA follows: TGTGCCAGCAGTGGGAGACTAGCGGGAGTGGAGGAGCAGTACTTC.

V gene TRBV5-1 combines with J gene TRBJ2-1, with TRBD2 matching 12 bases. V gave up 2 bases and J gave up 15 bases; unmatched junction bases: 9. CDR1 is SGHRS and CDR2 is YFSETQ in the germline V gene. This CDR3 contains 14 residues. The CDR3 here is CASSLTSGGNQPFF. In DNA, the CDR3 is TGCGCCAGCAGCTTAACTAGCGGGGGGAACCAGCCGTTCTTC.